A single sample gave rise to the 7 T cell receptor beta chains below, sequenced in a study of identical twins. Using its own MiXCR run on the 5' RACE reads, TCRdb lists one record per CDR3 protein. The sample consists of around 340,000 distinct CDR3 sequences, approximately 10% of them appearing once. The sequenced material came from naive T cells sorted from blood. Receptors originate from a woman aged 45 to 65 in good health.

This clonotype was detected many times. This chain links TRBV7-8 with TRBJ2-4; 10 bases are shared with TRBD1. The CDR3 has 17 amino acids. CDR1 is SGHVS and CDR2 is FQNEAQ in the germline V gene. J gave up 2 bases and V 5 bases, and 9 bases lay outside the gene matches. The chain's CDR3 is CASSLNDRGLTKNIQYF. The CDR3 bases are TGTGCCAGCAGCCTAAACGACAGGGGGCTTACCAAAAACATTCAGTACTTC.

The chain joins TRBV27 to TRBJ1-1; no reliable D call. The CDR3 sequence is 14 residues long. The V end was cut by 3 bases, the J end by 0 bases, with 8 bases between. Germline assignment: CDR1 MNHEY and CDR2 SMNVEV (reference sequence). The CDR3 DNA reads TGTGCCAGCAGTTTGCAGTACATGAACACTGAAGCTTTCTTT. Its translation is CASSLQYMNTEAFF.

This clonotype was seen at least ten times. In DNA form, the CDR3 reads TGTGCCAGCAGACCCGAATCGGGTACCGGGGAGCTGTTTTTT. The encoded protein is CASRPESGTGELFF. The J gene is TRBJ2-2, the V gene TRBV12-3 or TRBV12-4; D is ambiguous. V gave up 6 bases and J gave up 5 bases, with 13 bases separating them. CDR3 length: 14 amino acids.

The chain is built from TRBV20-1 and TRBJ2-1, with TRBD1 identical over 8 bases. CDR3 length: 15 amino acids. The ends lost 6 bases at V and 3 bases at J; junction bases unmatched: 10. Germline values: CDR1 DFQATT, CDR2 SNEGSKA (reference sequence). The CDR3 region has the DNA TGCAGTGCAAACGCTAGACAGGGGAGCTACAATGAGCAGTTCTTC. Protein product: CSANARQGSYNEQFF.

The V call is TRBV12-3 or TRBV12-4, the J call TRBJ2-5, with D perhaps TRBD1 (6 bases). Trimming shortened V by 3 bases and J by 5 bases, and 16 bases separated the two germline ends. This CDR3 comprises 15 residues. The CDR3 sequence is CASSLSLGGGETQYF. DNA for the CDR3: TGTGCCAGCAGTTTGTCGCTTGGGGGCGGGGAGACCCAGTACTTC.

This clonotype showed up just a few times. The J gene is TRBJ1-3, the V gene TRBV4-1, with no clear D. The CDR3 is made up of 17 amino acids. Germline V gene lookup returns CDR1 MGHRA and CDR2 YSYEKL. With 2 bases removed from V and 0 bases from J, the gap between germline ends came to 14 bases. CDR3 nucleotide sequence: TGCGCCAGCAGCCAAACACAGACCGTCTACTCTGGAAACACCATATATTTT. Translating it yields CASSQTQTVYSGNTIYF.

This clonotype was detected only a few times. The chain has TRBV2 and TRBJ2-1, with TRBD2 identical over 16 bases. Trimming took 6 bases from V and 9 from J; bases not matched to a gene: 5. The CDR3 contains 15 residues. Germline values: CDR1 SNHLY, CDR2 FYNNEI. CDR3 sequence reads: CASRGLAGGMSEQFF. DNA for the CDR3: TGTGCCAGCAGGGGACTAGCGGGAGGGATGAGTGAGCAGTTCTTC.